The 6 T cell receptor beta chains below all came from one sample that was sequenced in a study of T cell clones after liver transplantation. Profiled with immunoSEQ multiplex PCR; TCRdb holds only in-frame clones, not every one. This repertoire shows roughly 120,000 clones, 90% found once; its top ten account for approximately 0.84%. The source material was CD4+ T cells from blood, sampled 12 months after liver transplant. The receptors shown here come from a human patient who received a liver transplant. Part of the T cell pool may stem from the graft donor.

The V call is TRBV13, the J call TRBJ2-7; no firm D call. The V end lost 3 bases, the J end lost 0 bases, and 9 bases lay between the germline ends. This CDR3 spans 14 amino acids. Germline values: CDR1 PRHDT, CDR2 FYEKMQ (reference sequence). In DNA form, the CDR3 reads TGTGCCAGCAGCTTCCAACCGAGCTCCTACGAGCAGTACTTC. Amino acid sequence: CASSFQPSSYEQYF.

The chain joins TRBV28 to TRBJ1-2; maybe TRBD1 (5 bases). The CDR3 length is 14 residues. Germline-derived CDR1 and CDR2 are MDHEN and SYDVKM. Trimming pared 7 bases from V and 2 bases from J, leaving 14 bases between. The CDR3: CASTLGRANYGYTF. The CDR3 region has the DNA TGTGCCAGCACCTTGGGCAGGGCAAACTATGGCTACACCTTC.

The chain recombines TRBV7-2 with TRBJ1-5; tentatively, D is TRBD1 (6 bases). Between the trimmed V and J ends, which lost 4 bases and 9 bases, there was a span of 19 bases. The CDR3 spans 15 residues. Germline values: CDR1 SGHTA, CDR2 FQGNSA. CDR3 in amino acids: CASSSEGIARGPQHF. DNA of the CDR3: TGTGCCAGCAGCTCCGAGGGGATAGCCAGGGGGCCCCAGCATTTT.

V and J are TRBV5-1 and TRBJ2-7, with 8 bases lining up with TRBD1. The CDR3 spans 15 residues. Trimming removed 6 bases from V and 3 bases from J; junction bases left unmatched: 11. Germline lookup yields CDR1 SGHRS and CDR2 YFSETQ. CDR3 residues: CASKDPETGGYEQYF. In DNA, the CDR3 is TGCGCCAGCAAGGACCCTGAAACAGGGGGCTACGAGCAGTACTTC.

This clone was counted a single time. V usage is TRBV11-3 and J usage is TRBJ1-2; tentatively, D is TRBD1 (5 bases). Germline V gives CDR1 SGHNT, CDR2 YENEEA. The CDR3 is made up of 14 amino acids. V lost 3 bases and J lost 7, with 15 bases in between. The DNA for the CDR3 is TGTGCCAGCAGCTTGAGGGGATCGGACTTTGGCTACACCTTC. Translating gives CASSLRGSDFGYTF.

This rearrangement joins TRBV5-4 to TRBJ2-5, with 9 bases aligning to TRBD2. Germline values: CDR1 SGHNT, CDR2 YYREEE (reference sequence). This CDR3 spans 16 amino acids. Germline trimming cut 4 bases from V and 1 base from J; bases unmatched to any gene: 8. CDR3 bases: TGTGCCAGCAGCCCCTTGGCGGGAGGGATCCAAGAGACCCAGTACTTC. It yields the protein CASSPLAGGIQETQYF.